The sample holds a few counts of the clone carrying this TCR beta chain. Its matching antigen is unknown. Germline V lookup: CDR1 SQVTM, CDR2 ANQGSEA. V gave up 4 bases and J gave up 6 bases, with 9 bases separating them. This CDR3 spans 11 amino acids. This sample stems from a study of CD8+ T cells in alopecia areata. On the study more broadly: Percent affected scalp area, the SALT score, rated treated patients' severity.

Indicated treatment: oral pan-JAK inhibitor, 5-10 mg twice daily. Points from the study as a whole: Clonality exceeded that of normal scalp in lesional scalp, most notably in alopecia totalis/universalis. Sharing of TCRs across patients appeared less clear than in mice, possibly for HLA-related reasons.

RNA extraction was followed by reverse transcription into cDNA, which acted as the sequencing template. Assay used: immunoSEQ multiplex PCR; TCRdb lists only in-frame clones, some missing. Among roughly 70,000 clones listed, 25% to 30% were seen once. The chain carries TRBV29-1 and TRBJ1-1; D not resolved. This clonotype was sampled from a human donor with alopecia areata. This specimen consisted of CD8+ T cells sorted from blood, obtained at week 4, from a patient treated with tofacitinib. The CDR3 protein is CSVVEIPEAFF. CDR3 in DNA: TGCAGCGTTGTGGAAATCCCTGAAGCTTTCTTT.